This T cell receptor (beta chain) was captured by sequencing in a study of shared clonotypes between healthy human individuals. V was clipped by 5 bases and J by 2 bases, with 10 bases between them. Germline assignment: CDR1 SGHRS and CDR2 YFSETQ. The CDR3 is made up of 13 amino acids. The method was immunoSEQ multiplex PCR; TCRdb's version includes in-frame clones alone and lacks a portion of them. The sample comprises fewer than 500,000 clones, over 60% of which are singletons, and roughly an eighth rests with the top ten. This clone was detected ten times or more. V is TRBV5-1 and J is TRBJ1-2; D is unresolved. Sequencing input: PBMCs. The sequence derives from a woman aged 40 to 50 in good health. Some clones in this sample may be carry-over from other donors' samples. Here the CDR3 DNA reads TGCGCCAGCAGGCCCACAGAAAACTATGGCTACACCTTC. As protein: CASRPTENYGYTF.